Listed below are T cell receptor beta chains from one sample, sequenced in a study of cytomegalovirus exposure and HLA in healthy donors. The repertoire was sequenced with immunoSEQ multiplex PCR; TCRdb's copy has only in-frame clones and lacks some. The sample is made up of just over 200,000 clones, and the top ten hold 0.9% to 1.4% of it. Source material: PBMCs. All receptors derive from a girl aged 2-10 years in good health and CMV-seropositive. Both conserved end residues are part of each CDR3. A D gene is named only where the DNA matches it firmly.

j_call,d_call,v_call,cdr3_aa,cdr3_nt
TRBJ2-5,.,TRBV28,CASSLGQLRGETQYF,TGTGCCAGCAGTTTGGGACAACTAAGGGGAGAGACCCAGTACTTC
TRBJ2-7,TRBD2,TRBV7-8,CASSWGLGRNEQYF,TGTGCCAGCAGCTGGGGACTAGGCCGGAACGAGCAGTACTTC
TRBJ1-2,.,TRBV19,CASSITSPGPALNYGYTF,TGTGCCAGTAGTATTACCTCCCCAGGGCCCGCCCTTAACTATGGCTACACCTTC
TRBJ2-7,TRBD2,TRBV2,CASGGRESYEQYF,TGTGCCAGCGGCGGGAGGGAGTCATACGAGCAGTACTTC
TRBJ1-3,TRBD1,TRBV5-4,CASSSPGQGFSSSGNTIYF,TGTGCCAGCAGCTCGCCGGGACAGGGATTCTCTTCCTCTGGAAACACCATATATTTT
TRBJ2-1,TRBD2,TRBV2,CASRGLAEPLSYNEQFF,TGTGCCAGCAGGGGACTAGCGGAACCTTTATCCTACAATGAGCAGTTCTTC
TRBJ2-3,TRBD2,TRBV14,CASSLREHGGTSGRFVWTDTQYF,TGTGCCAGCAGCCTACGGGAACACGGAGGGACTAGCGGGAGGTTTGTTTGGACAGATACGCAGTATTTT
TRBJ2-1,TRBD2,TRBV2,CASSVQAGEEFF,TGTGCCAGCAGTGTACAAGCGGGAGAAGAGTTCTTC
TRBJ1-2,.,TRBV15,CATSRDQTGGDYGYTF,TGTGCCACCAGCAGAGATCAAACGGGCGGGGACTATGGCTACACCTTC
TRBJ1-3,.,TRBV6-6,CASRTDGNTIYF,TGTGCCAGCCGGACAGACGGAAACACCATATATTTT
TRBJ2-1,TRBD2,TRBV5-1,CASRLREGSYNEQFF,TGCGCCAGCAGATTGAGGGAGGGCTCCTACAATGAGCAGTTCTTC
TRBJ2-7,TRBD1,TRBV19,CASSQTGLIYEQYF,TGTGCCAGTAGTCAGACAGGGCTCATTTACGAGCAGTACTTC
TRBJ2-3,.,TRBV2,CASNPAAIEGPF,TGTGCCAGCAACCCCGCTGCCATAGAGGGCCCTTTT
TRBJ2-7,TRBD2,TRBV6-5,CASSQLAGAWGEQYF,TGTGCCAGCAGCCAACTAGCGGGAGCGTGGGGGGAGCAGTACTTC
TRBJ2-1,TRBD2,TRBV5-6,CASSFGRGYNEQFF,TGTGCCAGCAGCTTTGGGCGGGGGTACAATGAGCAGTTCTTC
TRBJ1-2,.,TRBV28,CASIDTANYGYTF,TGTGCCAGCATTGACACCGCTAACTATGGCTACACCTTC
TRBJ2-7,TRBD1,TRBV7-6,CASSRQGNEQYF,TGTGCCAGCTCTAGACAGGGGAACGAGCAGTACTTC
TRBJ1-1,.,TRBV30,CAWSQEGVEAFF,TGTGCCTGGAGCCAGGAAGGGGTTGAAGCTTTCTTT
TRBJ1-1,.,TRBV30,CAWSPGGDGFEAFF,TGTGCCTGGAGTCCGGGAGGGGACGGGTTTGAGGCTTTCTTT
TRBJ2-3,.,TRBV6-5,CASSLLGESTDTQYF,TGTGCCAGCAGCCTCCTTGGAGAAAGCACAGATACGCAGTATTTT
TRBJ2-2,.,TRBV30,CAWSVGGGELFF,TGTGCCTGGAGTGTCGGGGGAGGGGAGCTGTTTTTT
TRBJ2-3,TRBD2,TRBV29-1,CSVDGGASTDTQYF,TGCAGCGTTGACGGGGGGGCGAGCACAGATACGCAGTATTTT
TRBJ1-6,.,TRBV2,CASSERGGSPLHF,TGTGCCAGCAGTGAACGGGGGGGATCACCCCTCCACTTT
TRBJ2-1,.,TRBV20-1,CSASGQIEQFF,TGCAGTGCTAGTGGGCAGATCGAGCAGTTCTTC
TRBJ2-5,.,TRBV29-1,CSDLRGGETQYF,TGCAGCGACCTAAGGGGGGGAGAGACCCAGTACTTC
TRBJ1-3,.,TRBV6-5,CASHPQVPSGNTTYF,TGTGCCAGCCATCCACAGGTACCCTCTGGAAACACCACATATTTT
TRBJ2-6,.,TRBV5-1,CASSSTASGANVLTF,TGCGCCAGCAGCTCGACAGCCTCTGGGGCCAACGTCCTGACTTTC
TRBJ2-1,.,TRBV6-5,CASSYSSPRQNEQFF,TGTGCCAGCAGTTACTCGAGTCCGAGGCAGAATGAGCAGTTCTTC
TRBJ1-1,.,TRBV28,CASSLTQGTEAFF,TGTGCCAGCAGTTTAACGCAGGGCACTGAAGCTTTCTTT
TRBJ2-2,.,TRBV7-7,CASSLGLNTGELFF,TGTGCTAGCAGCTTAGGGCTTAACACCGGGGAGCTGTTTTTT
TRBJ2-1,.,TRBV9,CASSGTAATGLYNEQFF,TGTGCCAGCAGCGGTACAGCCGCGACAGGCTTGTACAATGAGCAGTTCTTC
TRBJ1-3,TRBD1,TRBV7-2,CASSTRTGQSSGNTIYF,TGTGCCAGCAGCACACGGACAGGGCAAAGCTCTGGAAACACCATATATTTT
TRBJ2-7,TRBD2,TRBV5-1,CASSTSGRAHEQYF,TGCGCCAGCAGTACTAGCGGGAGGGCCCACGAGCAGTACTTC
TRBJ1-5,.,TRBV6-5,CASSAGAGGNQPQHF,TGTGCCAGCAGTGCTGGGGCAGGCGGCAATCAGCCCCAGCATTTT
TRBJ2-1,TRBD2,TRBV4-1,CASSPRGREVWEQFF,TGCGCCAGCAGCCCAAGGGGACGGGAGGTTTGGGAGCAGTTCTTC
TRBJ2-3,.,TRBV18,CASSPPPSTDTQYF,TGTGCCAGCTCACCACCCCCAAGCACAGATACGCAGTATTTT
TRBJ1-5,TRBD1,TRBV28,CASSLTGAHQPQHF,TGTGCCAGCAGTTTAACAGGGGCGCATCAGCCCCAGCATTTT
TRBJ2-5,.,TRBV5-8,CASSLGRDQETQYF,TGTGCCAGCAGCTTAGGCCGGGACCAAGAGACCCAGTACTTC
TRBJ2-5,.,TRBV6-5,CASSSLETQYF,TGTGCCAGCAGTTCACTAGAGACCCAGTACTTC
TRBJ1-1,.,TRBV2,CASDSMGNTEAFF,TGTGCCAGCGACTCCATGGGTAACACTGAAGCTTTCTTT